The present T cell receptor beta chain was sequenced within a study of blood T cell repertoires in COVID-19. Study-wide context: Researchers got acute and convalescent COVID-19 samples from the United States, Italy and Spain.

Seattle's enrolled individuals joined amid active infection and were then monitored longitudinally. CDR1 and CDR2 (germline): SGDLS, YYNGEE. This CDR3 region has 15 residues. The junction had 5 bases not matched to a gene; V was cut back by 0 bases and J by 5 bases. TCRdb's table, derived via immunoSEQ multiplex PCR, lists solely in-frame clones and lacks some. The sample includes roughly 260,000 clones, 75% to 95% of them seen just once. The chain carries TRBV9 and TRBJ2-1; 7 bases are shared with TRBD2. The sequence derives from a young adult with COVID-19, enrolled during active disease. Sequenced material: peripheral blood. The CDR3 here is CASSVVPSGHNEQFF. In nucleotides, the CDR3 is TGTGCCAGCAGCGTAGTTCCTAGCGGCCACAATGAGCAGTTCTTC. Combining the CDR3 with reference TRBV9 and TRBJ2-1 gives the whole variable domain DSGVTQTPKHLITATGQRVTLRCSPRSGDLSVYWYQQSLDQGLQFLIQYYNGEERAKGNILERFSAQQFPDLHSELNLSSLELGDSALYFCASSVVPSGHNEQFFGPGTRLTVL.